The clone carrying this T cell receptor (beta chain) was observed many times. The data belong to a study of neurological immune-mediated disorders. Time point reported: longitudinal time-point 2. Each CDR3 protein is one row after TCRdb ran MiXCR on the 5' RACE reads. The table has 65,000 to 95,000 distinct CDR3 sequences, almost 6% seen once. Sequenced input: PBMCs. This sequence originates from a woman aged 55-70 years with multiple sclerosis.

CDR3 sequence reads: CASSSWTSYGYTF. CDR3 nucleotide sequence: TGTGCCAGCAGTTCCTGGACAAGCTATGGCTACACCTTC. The chain employs TRBV7-9 and TRBJ1-2; possibly TRBD1 for D (5 bases). CDR1 and CDR2 (germline): SEHNR, FQNEAQ (reference sequence). The CDR3 contains 13 residues. The V end lost 6 bases, the J end lost 4 bases, and 12 bases lay between the germline ends.